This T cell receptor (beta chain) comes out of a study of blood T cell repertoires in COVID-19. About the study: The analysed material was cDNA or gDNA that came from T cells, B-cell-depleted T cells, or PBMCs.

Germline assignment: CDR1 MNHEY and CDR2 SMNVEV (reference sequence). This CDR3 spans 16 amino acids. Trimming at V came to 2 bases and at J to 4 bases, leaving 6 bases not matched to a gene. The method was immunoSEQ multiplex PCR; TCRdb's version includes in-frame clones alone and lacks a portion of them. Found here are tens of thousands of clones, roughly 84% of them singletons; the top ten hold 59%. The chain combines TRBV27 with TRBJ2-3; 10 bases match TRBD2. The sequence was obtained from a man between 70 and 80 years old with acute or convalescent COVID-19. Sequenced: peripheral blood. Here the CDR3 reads CASSLRSSGSSDTQYF. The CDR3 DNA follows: TGTGCCAGCAGTTTACGGTCTAGCGGGAGCTCAGATACGCAGTATTTT.